This T cell receptor (beta chain) was observed in a study of shared T cell receptors in the human thymus. Clones were sequenced by immunoSEQ multiplex PCR, and TCRdb holds only the in-frame ones, with some missing. The table records approximately 730,000 clones, roughly 85% of them present only once. The sample was also reused in another study, on human thymus T cells. Per that study: Corrective heart surgery yielded the resections from which the thymus tissue came. Thymic repertoires of unrelated individuals were reported in related research to overlap highly.

The material sequenced was thymocytes. This TCR derives from a girl under three years old with a congenital heart defect.

CDR3 in amino acids: CASSQERGAKNIQYF. CDR3 coding DNA: TGTGCCAGCAGCCAAGAAAGAGGGGCCAAAAACATTCAGTACTTC. The chain recombines TRBV4-2 with TRBJ2-4, with D tentatively TRBD2 (5 bases). The germline CDR1 and CDR2 sequences are LGHNA and YNFKEQ. The V and J ends lost 0 bases and 1 base respectively, with 7 bases between them. This CDR3 has 15 residues.